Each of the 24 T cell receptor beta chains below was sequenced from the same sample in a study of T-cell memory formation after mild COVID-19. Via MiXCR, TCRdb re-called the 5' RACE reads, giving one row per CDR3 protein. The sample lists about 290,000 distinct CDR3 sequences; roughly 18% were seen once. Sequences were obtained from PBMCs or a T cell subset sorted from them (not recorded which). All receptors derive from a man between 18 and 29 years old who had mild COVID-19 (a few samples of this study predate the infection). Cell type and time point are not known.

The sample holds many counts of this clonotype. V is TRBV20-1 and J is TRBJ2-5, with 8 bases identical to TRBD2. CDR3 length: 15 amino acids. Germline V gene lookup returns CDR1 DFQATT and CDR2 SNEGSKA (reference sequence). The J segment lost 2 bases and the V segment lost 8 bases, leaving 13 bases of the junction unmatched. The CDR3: CSTTGASGSQETQYF. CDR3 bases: TGCAGTACTACCGGAGCTAGCGGGTCACAAGAGACCCAGTACTTC.

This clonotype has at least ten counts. CDR3 sequence reads: CAISEDRESQPQHF. CDR3 sequence (DNA): TGTGCCATCAGTGAGGACAGGGAGAGTCAGCCCCAGCATTTT. This chain uses TRBV10-3 with TRBJ1-5, with 7 positions matching TRBD1. This CDR3 has 14 amino acids. V shed 2 bases, J shed 6 bases, and the junction held 4 bases outside the gene matches. The V gene's germline CDR1 is ENHRY and CDR2 SYGVKD.

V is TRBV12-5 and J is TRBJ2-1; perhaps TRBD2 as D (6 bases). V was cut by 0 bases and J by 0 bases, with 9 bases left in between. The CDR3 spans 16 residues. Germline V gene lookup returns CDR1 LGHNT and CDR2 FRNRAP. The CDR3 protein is CASGLVRGSSYNEQFF. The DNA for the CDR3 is TGTGCTAGTGGTTTGGTACGGGGGAGCTCCTACAATGAGCAGTTCTTC.

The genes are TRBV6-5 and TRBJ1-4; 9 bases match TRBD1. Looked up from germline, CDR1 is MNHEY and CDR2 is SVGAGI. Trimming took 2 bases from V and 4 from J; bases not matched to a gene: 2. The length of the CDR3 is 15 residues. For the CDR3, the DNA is TGTGCCAGCAGTTACGCGACAGGGGGTAATGAAAAACTGTTTTTT. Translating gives CASSYATGGNEKLFF.

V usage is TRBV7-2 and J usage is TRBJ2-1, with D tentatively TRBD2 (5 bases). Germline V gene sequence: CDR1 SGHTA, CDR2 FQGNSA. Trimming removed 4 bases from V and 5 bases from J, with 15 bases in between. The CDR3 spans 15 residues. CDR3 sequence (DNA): TGTGCCAGCAGCTCTCCGGGGAGCTGGAACAATGAGCAGTTCTTC. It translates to CASSSPGSWNNEQFF.

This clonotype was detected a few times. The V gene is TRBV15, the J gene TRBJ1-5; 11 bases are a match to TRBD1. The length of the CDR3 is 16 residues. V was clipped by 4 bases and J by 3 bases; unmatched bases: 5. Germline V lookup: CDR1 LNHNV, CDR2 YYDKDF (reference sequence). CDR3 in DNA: TGTGCCACCAGCAAGGGGACAGGGGGGGACAATCAGCCCCAGCATTTT. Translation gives CATSKGTGGDNQPQHF.

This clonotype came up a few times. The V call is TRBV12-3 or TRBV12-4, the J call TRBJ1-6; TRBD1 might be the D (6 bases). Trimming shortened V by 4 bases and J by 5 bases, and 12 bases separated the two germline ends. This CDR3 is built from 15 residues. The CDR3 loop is CASSSRQAHNSPLHF. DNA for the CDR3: TGTGCCAGCAGTTCCAGACAGGCACATAATTCACCCCTCCACTTT.

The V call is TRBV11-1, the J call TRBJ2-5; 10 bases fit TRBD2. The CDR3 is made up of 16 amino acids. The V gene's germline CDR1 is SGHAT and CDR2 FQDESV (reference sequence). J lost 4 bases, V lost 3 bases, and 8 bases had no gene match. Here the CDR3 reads CASSLGGLAGVETQYF. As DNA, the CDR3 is TGTGCCAGCAGCTTGGGCGGCCTAGCGGGGGTAGAGACCCAGTACTTC.

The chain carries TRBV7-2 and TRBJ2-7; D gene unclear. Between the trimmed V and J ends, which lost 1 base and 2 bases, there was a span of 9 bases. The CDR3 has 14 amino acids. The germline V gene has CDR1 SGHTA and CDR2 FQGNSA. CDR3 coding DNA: TGTGCCAGCAGCTTAGGCCCTACCCCCTACGAGCAGTACTTC. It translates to CASSLGPTPYEQYF.

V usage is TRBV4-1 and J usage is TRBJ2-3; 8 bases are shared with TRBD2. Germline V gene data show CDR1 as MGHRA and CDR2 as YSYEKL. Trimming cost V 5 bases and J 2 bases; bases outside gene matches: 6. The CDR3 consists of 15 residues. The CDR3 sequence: CASSVSGGVTDTQYF. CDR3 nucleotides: TGCGCCAGCAGCGTATCCGGGGGGGTCACAGATACGCAGTATTTT.

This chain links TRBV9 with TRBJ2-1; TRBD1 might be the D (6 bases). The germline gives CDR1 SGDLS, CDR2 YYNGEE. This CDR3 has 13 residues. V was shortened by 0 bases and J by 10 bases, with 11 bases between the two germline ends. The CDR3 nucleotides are TGTGCCAGCAGCGTAGAAGGGGGAGTAGAGCAGTTCTTC. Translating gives CASSVEGGVEQFF.

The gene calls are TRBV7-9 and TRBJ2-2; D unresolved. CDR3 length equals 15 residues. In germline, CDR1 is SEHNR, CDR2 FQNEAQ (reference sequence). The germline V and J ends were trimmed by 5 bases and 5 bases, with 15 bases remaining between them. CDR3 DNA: TGTGCCAGCAGCGTCCGGGCCTCTCAGACCGGGGAGCTGTTTTTT. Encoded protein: CASSVRASQTGELFF. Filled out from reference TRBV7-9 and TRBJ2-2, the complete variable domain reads DTGVSQNPRHKITKRGQNVTFRCDPISEHNRLYWYRQTLGQGPEFLTYFQNEAQLEKSRLLSDRFSAERPKGSFSTLEIQRTEQGDSAMYLCASSVRASQTGELFFGEGSRLTVL.

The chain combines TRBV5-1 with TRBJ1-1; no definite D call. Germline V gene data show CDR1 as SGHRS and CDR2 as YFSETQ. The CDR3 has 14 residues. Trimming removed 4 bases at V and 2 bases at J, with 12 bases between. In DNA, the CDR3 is TGCGCCAGCAGCAAAGGCGCCGGAAACACTGAAGCTTTCTTT. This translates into CASSKGAGNTEAFF.

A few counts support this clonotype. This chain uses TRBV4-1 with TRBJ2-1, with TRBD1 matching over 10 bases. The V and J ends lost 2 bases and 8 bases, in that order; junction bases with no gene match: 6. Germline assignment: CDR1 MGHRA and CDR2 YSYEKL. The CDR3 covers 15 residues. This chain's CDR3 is CASSQPRDRGHEQFF. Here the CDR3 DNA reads TGCGCCAGCAGCCAACCCAGGGACAGGGGCCATGAGCAGTTCTTC.

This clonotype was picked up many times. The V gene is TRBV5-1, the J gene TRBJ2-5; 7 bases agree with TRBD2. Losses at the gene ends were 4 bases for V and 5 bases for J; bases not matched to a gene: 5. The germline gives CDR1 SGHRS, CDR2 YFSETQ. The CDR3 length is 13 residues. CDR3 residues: CASSNQGGETQYF. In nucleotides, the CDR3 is TGCGCCAGCAGCAACCAGGGAGGGGAGACCCAGTACTTC.

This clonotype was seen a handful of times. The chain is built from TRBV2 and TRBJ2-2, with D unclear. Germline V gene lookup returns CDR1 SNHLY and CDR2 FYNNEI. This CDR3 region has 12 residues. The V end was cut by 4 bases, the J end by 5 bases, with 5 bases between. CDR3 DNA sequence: TGTGCCAGCAGTGTACTGACCGGGGAGCTGTTTTTT. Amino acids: CASSVLTGELFF.

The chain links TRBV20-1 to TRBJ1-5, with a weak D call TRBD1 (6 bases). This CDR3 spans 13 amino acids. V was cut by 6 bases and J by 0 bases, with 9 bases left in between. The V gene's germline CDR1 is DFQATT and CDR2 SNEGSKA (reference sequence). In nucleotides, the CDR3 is TGCAGTGCCGGGGGGCATAGCAATCAGCCCCAGCATTTT. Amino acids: CSAGGHSNQPQHF.

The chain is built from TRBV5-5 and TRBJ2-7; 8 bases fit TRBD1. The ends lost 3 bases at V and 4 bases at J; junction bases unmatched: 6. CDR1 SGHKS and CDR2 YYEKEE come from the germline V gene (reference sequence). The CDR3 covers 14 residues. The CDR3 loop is CASSYSTGVYEQYF. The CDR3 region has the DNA TGTGCCAGCAGCTATTCGACAGGGGTGTACGAGCAGTACTTC. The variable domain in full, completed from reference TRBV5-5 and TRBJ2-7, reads DAGVTQSPTHLIKTRGQQVTLRCSPISGHKSVSWYQQVLGQGPQFIFQYYEKEERGRGNFPDRFSARQFPNYSSELNVNALLLGDSALYLCASSYSTGVYEQYFGPGTRLTVT.

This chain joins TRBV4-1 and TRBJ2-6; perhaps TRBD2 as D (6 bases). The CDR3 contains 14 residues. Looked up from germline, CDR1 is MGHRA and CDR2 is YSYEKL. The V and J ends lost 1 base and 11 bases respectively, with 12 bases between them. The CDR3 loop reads CASSQVQRVDVLTF. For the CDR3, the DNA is TGCGCCAGCAGCCAAGTCCAGCGGGTCGACGTCCTGACTTTC.

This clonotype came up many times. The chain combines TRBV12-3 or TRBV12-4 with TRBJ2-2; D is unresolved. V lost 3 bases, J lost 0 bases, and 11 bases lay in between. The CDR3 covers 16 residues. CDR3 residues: CASSFGRVTNTGELFF. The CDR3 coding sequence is TGTGCCAGCAGTTTTGGTAGGGTTACGAACACCGGGGAGCTGTTTTTT.

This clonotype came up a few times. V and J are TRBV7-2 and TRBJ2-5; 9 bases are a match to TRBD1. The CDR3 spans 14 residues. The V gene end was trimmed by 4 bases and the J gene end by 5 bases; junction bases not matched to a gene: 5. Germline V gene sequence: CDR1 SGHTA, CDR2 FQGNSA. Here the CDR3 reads CASSSGGTGETQYF. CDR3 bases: TGTGCCAGCAGCTCAGGCGGGACAGGGGAGACCCAGTACTTC.

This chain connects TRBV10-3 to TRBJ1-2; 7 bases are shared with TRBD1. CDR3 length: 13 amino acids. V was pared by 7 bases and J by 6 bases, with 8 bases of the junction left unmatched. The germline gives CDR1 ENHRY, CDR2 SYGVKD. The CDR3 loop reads CAINGQGEDGYTF. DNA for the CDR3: TGTGCCATCAATGGGCAGGGGGAAGATGGCTACACCTTC.

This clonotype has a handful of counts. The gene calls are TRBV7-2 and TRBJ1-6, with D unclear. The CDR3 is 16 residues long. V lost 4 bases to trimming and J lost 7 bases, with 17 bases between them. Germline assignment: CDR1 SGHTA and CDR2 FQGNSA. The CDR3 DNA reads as TGTGCCAGCAGCTACACCCCCGGCGGGAACAATTCACCCCTCCACTTT. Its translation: CASSYTPGGNNSPLHF.

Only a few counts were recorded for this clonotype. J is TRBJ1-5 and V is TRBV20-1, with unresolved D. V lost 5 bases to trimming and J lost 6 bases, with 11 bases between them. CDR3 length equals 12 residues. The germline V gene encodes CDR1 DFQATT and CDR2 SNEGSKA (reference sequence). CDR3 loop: CSAVEGPQPQHF. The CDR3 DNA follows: TGCAGTGCTGTGGAGGGCCCTCAGCCCCAGCATTTT.